This T cell receptor (beta chain) was sequenced during a study of shared clonotypes between healthy human individuals. Whole-study results and caveats: The study sampled only blood, and tissue repertoires likely differ. The study's rarefaction showed incomplete sorted-subset sequencing despite large depth.

The assay was immunoSEQ multiplex PCR, and TCRdb's table has in-frame clones only and misses some. The table lists around 350,000 clones, less than 85% of them singletons. Germline CDR1 SGHTA, CDR2 FQGNSA. V dropped 5 bases and J dropped 1 base, with 14 bases sitting between them. CDR3 size: 15 residues. Details on this clone: Antigen: not known.

Material: memory CD4+ T cells sorted from blood. Indicated subset: CD45RA-negative fraction. This TCR came from a man younger than 45 in good health. The chain employs TRBV7-2 and TRBJ2-5; D might be TRBD1 or TRBD2, each matching 5 bases. CDR3 residues: CASSPPGRPQETQYF. In nucleotides, the CDR3 is TGTGCCAGCAGCCCACCGGGACGGCCCCAAGAGACCCAGTACTTC.